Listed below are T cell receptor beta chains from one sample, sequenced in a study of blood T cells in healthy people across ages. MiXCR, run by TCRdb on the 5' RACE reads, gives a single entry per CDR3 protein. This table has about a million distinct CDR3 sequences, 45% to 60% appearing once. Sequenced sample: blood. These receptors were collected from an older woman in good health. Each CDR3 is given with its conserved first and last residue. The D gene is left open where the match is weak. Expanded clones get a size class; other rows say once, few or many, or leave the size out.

CAWSVGTNSEQFF	TGTGCCTGGAGTGTTGGGACCAACAGTGAGCAGTTCTTC	NA	NA	TRBV30	TRBJ2-1
CSVGQGEYGYTF	TGCAGCGTTGGCCAGGGTGAATATGGCTACACCTTC	NA	NA	TRBV29-1	TRBJ1-2
CSVGYGGSGANVLTF	TGCAGCGTTGGGTACGGGGGCTCTGGGGCCAACGTCCTGACTTTC	NA	few	TRBV29-1	TRBJ2-6
CASSNSQGAGYTF	TGTGCCAGCAGTAACTCACAGGGTGCTGGCTACACCTTC	NA	NA	TRBV6-2/TRBV6-3	TRBJ1-2
CSASVGPTYEQYF	TGCAGTGCTAGTGTTGGGCCCACCTACGAGCAGTACTTC	NA	NA	TRBV20-1	TRBJ2-7
CASSQVRDTIWAFF	TGCGCCAGCAGCCAAGTCCGGGACACCATATGGGCTTTCTTT	NA	NA	TRBV4-1	TRBJ1-1
CASSEWTSGANVLTF	TGTGCCAGCAGTGAATGGACCTCTGGGGCCAACGTCCTGACTTTC	NA	few	TRBV27	TRBJ2-6
CASSELTSGATGELFF	TGTGCCAGCAGTGAGTTAACTAGCGGGGCCACCGGGGAGCTGTTTTTT	TRBD2	NA	TRBV2	TRBJ2-2
CASGESGTGALGNEQFF	TGCGCCAGCGGCGAGAGTGGGACAGGGGCTTTAGGTAATGAGCAGTTCTTC	TRBD1	NA	TRBV5-1	TRBJ2-1
CASSLMYSETQYF	TGTGCCAGCAGCCTAATGTACTCAGAGACCCAGTACTTC	NA	NA	TRBV7-9	TRBJ2-5
CASSEKVVDEQYF	TGTGCCAGCAGTGAGAAGGTGGTGGACGAGCAGTACTTC	NA	NA	TRBV6-1	TRBJ2-7
CASRIPSGRGYEQYF	TGTGCCAGCAGGATACCTAGCGGGAGGGGGTACGAGCAGTACTTC	TRBD2	few	TRBV28	TRBJ2-7
CASSRRDVLSYEQYF	TGTGCCAGCAGCCGCCGGGATGTACTCTCCTACGAGCAGTACTTC	NA	few	TRBV11-2	TRBJ2-7
CANRVRQGDAYEQYF	TGTGCCAACAGAGTTAGGCAAGGGGATGCCTACGAGCAGTACTTC	NA	NA	TRBV12-3/TRBV12-4	TRBJ2-7
CSARDPGGRYNEQFF	TGCAGTGCTAGAGATCCGGGGGGCCGGTACAATGAGCAGTTCTTC	NA	NA	TRBV20-1	TRBJ2-1
CASSSVSDADTQYF	TGTGCCAGCAGTTCTGTAAGCGATGCAGATACGCAGTATTTT	NA	NA	TRBV27	TRBJ2-3
CSAVSGYFYEQYF	TGCAGTGCCGTTAGCGGGTACTTCTACGAGCAGTACTTC	TRBD2	few	TRBV20-1	TRBJ2-7
CSSRGTSGSMETQYF	TGCAGCTCCCGGGGGACTAGCGGGAGTATGGAGACCCAGTACTTC	TRBD2	few	TRBV29-1	TRBJ2-5
CSARDPLAGSSGEQFF	TGCAGTGCTAGAGATCCGCTAGCGGGATCATCGGGTGAGCAGTTCTTC	TRBD2	NA	TRBV20-1	TRBJ2-1
CASARGGLSYEQYF	TGTGCCAGCGCGCGGGGGGGACTATCCTACGAGCAGTACTTC	TRBD2	few	TRBV12-3/TRBV12-4	TRBJ2-7
CASSPPPGTDTQYF	TGTGCCAGCAGCCCCCCCCCGGGAACAGATACGCAGTATTTT	NA	NA	TRBV7-9	TRBJ2-3
CASSSDISEKLFF	TGTGCCAGCAGCTCGGACATCTCTGAAAAACTGTTTTTT	NA	NA	TRBV7-6	TRBJ1-4
CASSQVSYEQYF	TGTGCCAGCAGCCAAGTCTCCTACGAGCAGTACTTC	NA	many	TRBV3-1	TRBJ2-7
CASSYPGLAGTDTQYF	TGTGCCAGCAGTTACCCGGGACTAGCGGGAACAGATACGCAGTATTTT	TRBD2	NA	TRBV6-5	TRBJ2-3
CASSSPYSGEQFF	TGTGCCAGCAGCTCCCCCTACAGTGGGGAGCAGTTCTTC	NA	NA	TRBV5-5	TRBJ2-1
CASSLGRAGGATQYF	TGTGCCAGCAGCTTAGGAAGGGCCGGGGGTGCGACCCAGTACTTC	NA	NA	TRBV7-2	TRBJ2-5
CASRLLNTGELFF	TGTGCCAGCAGACTCTTGAACACCGGGGAGCTGTTTTTT	NA	NA	TRBV3-1	TRBJ2-2
CATSRDSINQPQHF	TGTGCCACCAGTCGGGACAGTATAAATCAGCCCCAGCATTTT	TRBD1	few	TRBV24-1	TRBJ1-5
CASSAAETLYEQYF	TGTGCCAGCAGCGCGGCAGAGACCCTCTACGAGCAGTACTTC	NA	NA	TRBV9	TRBJ2-7
CASSRQDVNTEAFF	TGTGCCAGCAGCAGACAGGACGTGAACACTGAAGCTTTCTTT	NA	NA	TRBV11-2	TRBJ1-1
CASSSRAISYEQYF	TGTGCCAGCAGTAGCCGGGCCATTTCCTACGAGCAGTACTTC	NA	many	TRBV12-3/TRBV12-4	TRBJ2-7
CASSLPLGDGSEAFF	TGTGCCAGCAGCTTGCCCCTAGGGGACGGGTCTGAAGCTTTCTTT	NA	NA	TRBV9	TRBJ1-1
CASTLTSGSYNEQFF	TGTGCCAGCACCCTCACTAGCGGGAGTTACAATGAGCAGTTCTTC	TRBD2	NA	TRBV12-3/TRBV12-4	TRBJ2-1
CASSPRLAAYLETQYF	TGTGCCAGCAGCCCTAGACTAGCGGCGTACCTAGAGACCCAGTACTTC	TRBD2	NA	TRBV11-2	TRBJ2-5
CASSLSPGAFTEAFF	TGTGCCAGCAGTTTATCGCCGGGGGCGTTCACTGAAGCTTTCTTT	NA	NA	TRBV27	TRBJ1-1
CASSIALGGEAKNIQYF	TGTGCCAGCAGTATCGCCCTGGGAGGGGAGGCCAAAAACATTCAGTACTTC	TRBD2	NA	TRBV7-9	TRBJ2-4
CSARGAGVQGNEQFF	TGCAGTGCTAGAGGTGCGGGAGTTCAGGGTAATGAGCAGTTCTTC	TRBD2	NA	TRBV20-1	TRBJ2-1
CSASSYSAYEQYF	TGCAGTGCTAGCTCCTACAGCGCCTACGAGCAGTACTTC	NA	NA	TRBV20-1	TRBJ2-7
CASSHWGLAHISYEQYF	TGTGCCAGCAGCCATTGGGGACTAGCACATATATCCTACGAACAGTACTTC	TRBD2	NA	TRBV3-1	TRBJ2-7
CASSLASGRSTDTQYF	TGTGCCAGCAGCTTAGCTAGCGGGAGGAGCACAGATACGCAGTATTTT	TRBD2	few	TRBV11-2	TRBJ2-3
CSPRGAGETQYF	TGCAGCCCCCGAGGGGCTGGAGAGACCCAGTACTTC	NA	few	TRBV20-1	TRBJ2-5
CASSFLPPLHF	TGTGCCAGCAGTTTCCTACCACCCCTCCACTTT	NA	NA	TRBV28	TRBJ1-6
CASSPRGLQTQYF	TGTGCCAGCAGCCCTAGGGGGTTACAGACCCAGTACTTC	NA	NA	TRBV11-2	TRBJ2-5
CASKVSGTENTEAFF	TGTGCCAGCAAGGTTTCGGGGACAGAGAACACTGAAGCTTTCTTT	TRBD1	NA	TRBV28	TRBJ1-1
CASSQDYGIGNEQFF	TGTGCCAGCAGCCAAGATTACGGGATAGGAAATGAGCAGTTCTTC	NA	NA	TRBV3-1	TRBJ2-1
CASSQGTLETQYF	TGCGCCAGCAGCCAAGGTACCTTGGAGACCCAGTACTTC	NA	NA	TRBV4-3	TRBJ2-5
CAWSPRDGSTDTQYF	TGTGCCTGGAGTCCAAGGGACGGAAGCACAGATACGCAGTATTTT	NA	NA	TRBV30	TRBJ2-3
CASSQRRQGRADTQYF	TGCGCCAGCAGCCAACGACGACAGGGAAGGGCAGATACGCAGTATTTT	TRBD1	NA	TRBV5-1	TRBJ2-3
CSAERTGTGDASGYTF	TGCAGTGCGGAGAGAACTGGGACAGGGGATGCAAGTGGCTACACCTTC	TRBD1	few	TRBV20-1	TRBJ1-2
CAISYGLAGVSEQFF	TGTGCCATCAGCTACGGACTAGCGGGAGTTTCTGAGCAGTTCTTC	TRBD2	NA	TRBV10-3	TRBJ2-1
CSVDGDFFGQYF	TGCAGCGTGGATGGGGACTTCTTCGGGCAGTACTTC	NA	NA	TRBV29-1	TRBJ2-5
CSVVGGPNEQFF	TGCAGCGTTGTTGGGGGGCCCAATGAGCAGTTCTTC	NA	few	TRBV29-1	TRBJ2-1
CASSHVSKETQYF	TGTGCCAGCAGCCATGTCTCCAAAGAGACCCAGTACTTC	NA	NA	TRBV3-1	TRBJ2-5
CASRAGVVLSYEQYF	TGTGCCAGCAGAGCGGGAGTCGTCCTCTCCTACGAGCAGTACTTC	TRBD2	NA	TRBV2	TRBJ2-7